The sample holds one count of the clone carrying this TCR beta chain. The target antigen is unknown. At one boundary the junction diverges from the germline segment, which might be a read error. The validation cohort, a group of 100 to 150 subjects, included the donors and was separate from the approximately 650-subject first cohort. CDR1 and CDR2 (germline): SGHRS, YFSETQ. The CDR3 is made up of 15 amino acids. The data were taken from a study of cytomegalovirus exposure and HLA in healthy donors. The repertoire was sequenced with immunoSEQ multiplex PCR; TCRdb's copy has only in-frame clones and lacks some. This table has about 240,000 clones, about 83% appearing once. Study-level findings and limits: For most TCR sequences rarity was the rule, although some public TCRs occurred in many donors. In vitro confirmation showed a few CMV-associated chains to be CMV antigen specific.

The chain combines TRBV5-1 with TRBJ2-7; 7 bases agree with TRBD1. The receptor comes from a man younger than 30 in good health and CMV-seronegative. Sequenced input: PBMCs. The CDR3 DNA reads as TGCGCCAGCAGCTTGGACAGGGGACGCTCCTCCGAGCAGTACTTC. This encodes CASSLDRGRSSEQYF.